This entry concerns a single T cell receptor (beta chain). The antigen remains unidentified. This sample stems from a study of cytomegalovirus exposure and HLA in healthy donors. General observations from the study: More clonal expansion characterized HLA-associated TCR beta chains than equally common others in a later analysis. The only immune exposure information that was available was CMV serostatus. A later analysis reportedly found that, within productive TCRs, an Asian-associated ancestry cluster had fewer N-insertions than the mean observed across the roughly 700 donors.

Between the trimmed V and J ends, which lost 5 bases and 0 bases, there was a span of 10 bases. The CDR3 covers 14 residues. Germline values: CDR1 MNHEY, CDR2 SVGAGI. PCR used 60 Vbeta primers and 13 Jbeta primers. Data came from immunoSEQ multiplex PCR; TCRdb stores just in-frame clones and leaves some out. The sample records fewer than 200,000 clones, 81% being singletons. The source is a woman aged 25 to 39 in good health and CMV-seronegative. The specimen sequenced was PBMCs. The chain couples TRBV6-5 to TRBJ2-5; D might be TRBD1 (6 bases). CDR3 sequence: CASSRRTDQETQYF. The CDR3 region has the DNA TGTGCCAGCAGTCGCCGGACAGACCAAGAGACCCAGTACTTC.